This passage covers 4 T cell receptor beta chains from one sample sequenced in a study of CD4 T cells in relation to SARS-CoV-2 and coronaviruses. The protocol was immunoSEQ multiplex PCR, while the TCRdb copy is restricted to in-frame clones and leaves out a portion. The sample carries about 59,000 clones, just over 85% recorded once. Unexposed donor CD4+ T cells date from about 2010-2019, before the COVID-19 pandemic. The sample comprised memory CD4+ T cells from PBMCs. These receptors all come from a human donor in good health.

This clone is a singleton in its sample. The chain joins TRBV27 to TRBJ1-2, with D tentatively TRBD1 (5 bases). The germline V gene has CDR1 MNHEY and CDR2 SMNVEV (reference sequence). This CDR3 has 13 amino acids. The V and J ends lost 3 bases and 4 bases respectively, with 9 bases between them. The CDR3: CASSLGPGYGYTF. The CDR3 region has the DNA TGTGCCAGCAGTTTGGGGCCTGGCTATGGCTACACCTTC.

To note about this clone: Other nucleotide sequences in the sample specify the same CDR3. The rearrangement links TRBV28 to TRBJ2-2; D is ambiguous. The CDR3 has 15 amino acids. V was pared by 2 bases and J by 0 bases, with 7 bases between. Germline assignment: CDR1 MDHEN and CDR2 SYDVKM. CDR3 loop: CASSLPGSNTGELFF. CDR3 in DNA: TGTGCCAGCAGTTTACCCGGATCGAACACCGGGGAGCTGTTTTTT.

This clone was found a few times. DNA for the CDR3: TGCGCCAGCAGCTTGGCGGGACCGAGGAACACCGGGGAGCTGTTTTTT. It translates to CASSLAGPRNTGELFF. The chain carries TRBV5-1 and TRBJ2-2; D is tentatively TRBD1 or TRBD2 (5 bases each). Germline loops: CDR1 SGHRS, CDR2 YFSETQ. CDR3 size: 16 residues. V was pared by 0 bases and J by 1 base, with 10 bases between.

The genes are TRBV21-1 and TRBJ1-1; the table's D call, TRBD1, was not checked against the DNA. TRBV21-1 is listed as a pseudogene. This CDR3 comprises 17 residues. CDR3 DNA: TGTGCCAGCAGCAAGGGGACAGGGGGCCAGATGAACACTGAAGCTTTCTTT. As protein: CASSKGTGGQMNTEAFF.